This section outlines one TCR beta chain sequence together with its context. What it binds is unknown. This record belongs to a study of T cell repertoires in cytomegalovirus infection. Study-wide background: An indication of both CMV infection and matching HLA type came from public TCR beta signatures. Findings of the study overall: Frequencies of public TCR beta families were cumulated, and this identified carriers of CMV plus the relevant HLA. Within the response measured ex vivo, HLA-C-restricted CMV-specific TCR beta clonotypes were dominant.

One entry per CDR3 protein results from TCRdb running MiXCR on the reads. The sample consists of around 490,000 distinct CDR3 sequences, more than 25% of them appearing once. Trimming cost V 3 bases and J 0 bases, with 6 bases left between them. The CDR3 totals 14 residues. J is TRBJ1-3 and V is TRBV12-3 or TRBV12-4; D is undetermined. This receptor was identified in a human donor in good health (CMV status not recorded). Some clones in this sample may be carry-over from other donors' samples. The specimen was PBMCs. The CDR3 sequence is CASSLAFSGNTIYF. The CDR3 DNA reads TGTGCCAGCAGTTTGGCTTTCTCTGGAAACACCATATATTTT.